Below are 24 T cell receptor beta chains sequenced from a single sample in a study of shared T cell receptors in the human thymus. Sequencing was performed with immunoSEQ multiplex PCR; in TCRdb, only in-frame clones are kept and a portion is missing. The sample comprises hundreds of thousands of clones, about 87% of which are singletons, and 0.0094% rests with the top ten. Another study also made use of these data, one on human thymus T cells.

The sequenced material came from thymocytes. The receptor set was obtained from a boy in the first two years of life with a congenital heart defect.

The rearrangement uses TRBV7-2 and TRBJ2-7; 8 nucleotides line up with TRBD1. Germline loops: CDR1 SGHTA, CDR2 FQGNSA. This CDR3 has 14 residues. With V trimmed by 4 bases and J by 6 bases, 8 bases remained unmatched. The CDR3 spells CASSSYDRGSEQYF. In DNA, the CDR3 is TGTGCCAGCAGCTCTTATGACAGGGGCAGCGAGCAGTACTTC. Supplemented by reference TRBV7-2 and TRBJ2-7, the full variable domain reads GAGVSQSPSNKVTEKGKDVELRCDPISGHTALYWYRQSLGQGLEFLIYFQGNSAPDKSGLPSDRFSAERTGGSVSTLTIQRTQQEDSAVYLCASSSYDRGSEQYFGPGTRLTVT.

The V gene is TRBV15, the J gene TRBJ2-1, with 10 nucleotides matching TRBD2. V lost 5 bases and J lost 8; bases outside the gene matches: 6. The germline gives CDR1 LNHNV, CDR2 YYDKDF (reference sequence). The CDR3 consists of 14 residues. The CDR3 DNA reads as TGTGCCACCAGCTCTAGCGGGAGTTGCGATGAGCAGTTCTTC. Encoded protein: CATSSSGSCDEQFF.

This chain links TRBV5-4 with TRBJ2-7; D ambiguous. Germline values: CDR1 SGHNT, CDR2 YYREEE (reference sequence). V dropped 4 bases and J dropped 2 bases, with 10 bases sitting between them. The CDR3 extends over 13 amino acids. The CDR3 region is CASSPQMPYEQYF. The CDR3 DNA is TGTGCCAGCAGCCCACAGATGCCCTACGAGCAGTACTTC.

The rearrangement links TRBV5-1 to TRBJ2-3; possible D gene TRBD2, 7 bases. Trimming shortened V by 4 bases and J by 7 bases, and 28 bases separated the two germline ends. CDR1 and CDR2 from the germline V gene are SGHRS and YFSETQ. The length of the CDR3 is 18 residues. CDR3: CASSTWYLRGRSFYTQYF. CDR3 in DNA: TGCGCCAGCAGCACGTGGTATCTGCGGGGGCGATCCTTTTATACGCAGTATTTT.

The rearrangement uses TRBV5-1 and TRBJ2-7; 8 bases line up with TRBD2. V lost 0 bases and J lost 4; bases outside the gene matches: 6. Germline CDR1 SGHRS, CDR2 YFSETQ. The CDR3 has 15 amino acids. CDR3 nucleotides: TGCGCCAGCAGCTTGGCCTCGGGGGGGCCATACGAGCAGTACTTC. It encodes CASSLASGGPYEQYF.

This chain's CDR3 is CASSKTGSYEQYF. DNA of the CDR3: TGTGCCAGCAGCAAGACAGGTTCCTACGAGCAGTACTTC. The gene calls are TRBV5-6 and TRBJ2-7; maybe TRBD1 (6 bases). The V gene lost 4 bases and the J gene lost 1 base, with 9 bases spanning the gap. CDR3 size: 13 residues. Germline V gene data show CDR1 as SGHDT and CDR2 as YYEEEE. The complete variable domain, with remaining parts taken from reference TRBV5-6 and TRBJ2-7, reads DAGVTQSPTHLIKTRGQQVTLRCSPKSGHDTVSWYQQALGQGPQFIFQYYEEEERQRGNFPDRFSGHQFPNYSSELNVNALLLGDSALYLCASSKTGSYEQYFGPGTRLTVT.

CDR3 nucleotide sequence: TGTGCCAGCTCACCTGGCGGGGGGGCTGAAGCTTTCTTT. It translates to CASSPGGGAEAFF. The chain carries TRBV18 and TRBJ1-1; D possibly corresponds to TRBD1 (5 bases). This CDR3 contains 13 residues. Germline V gives CDR1 KGHSH, CDR2 LQKENI. The V and J ends lost 3 bases and 6 bases respectively, with 11 bases between them. Variable domain in full (rest from reference TRBV18 and TRBJ1-1): NAGVMQNPRHLVRRRGQEARLRCSPMKGHSHVYWYRQLPEEGLKFMVYLQKENIIDESGMPKERFSAEFPKEGPSILRIQQVVRGDSAAYFCASSPGGGAEAFFGQGTRLTVV.

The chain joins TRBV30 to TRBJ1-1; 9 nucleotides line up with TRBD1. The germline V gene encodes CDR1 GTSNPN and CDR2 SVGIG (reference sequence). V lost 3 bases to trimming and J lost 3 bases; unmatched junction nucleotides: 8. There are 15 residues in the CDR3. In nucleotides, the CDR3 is TGTGCCTGGAGGGGAACAGGGGGCGCCGACACTGAAGCTTTCTTT. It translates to CAWRGTGGADTEAFF.

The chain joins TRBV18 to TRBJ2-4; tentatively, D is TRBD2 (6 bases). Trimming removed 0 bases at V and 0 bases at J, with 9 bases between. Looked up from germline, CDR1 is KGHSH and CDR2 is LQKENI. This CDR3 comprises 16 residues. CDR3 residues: CASSPPEGLAKNIQYF. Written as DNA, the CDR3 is TGTGCCAGCTCACCACCGGAGGGGTTAGCCAAAAACATTCAGTACTTC.

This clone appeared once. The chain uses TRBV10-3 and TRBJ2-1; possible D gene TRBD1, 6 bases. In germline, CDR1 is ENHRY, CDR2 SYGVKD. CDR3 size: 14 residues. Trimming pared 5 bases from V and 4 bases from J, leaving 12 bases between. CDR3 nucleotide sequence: TGTGCCATCAGTCTGGACAGATTTTACAATGAGCAGTTCTTC. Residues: CAISLDRFYNEQFF.

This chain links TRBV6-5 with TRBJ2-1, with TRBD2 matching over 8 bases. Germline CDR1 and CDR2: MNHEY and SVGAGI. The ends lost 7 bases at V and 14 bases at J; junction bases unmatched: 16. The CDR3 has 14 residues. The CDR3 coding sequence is TGTGCCAGCACGATGACTCCGACCGGGACTAGTAAGTTCTTC. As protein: CASTMTPTGTSKFF.

In nucleotides, the CDR3 is TGTGCCAGCAGTCGGGACAGGGAGGGGGTTGATGGCTACACCTTC. It codes for CASSRDREGVDGYTF. This chain joins TRBV28 and TRBJ1-2; 9 nucleotides align to TRBD1. The CDR3 has 15 amino acids. From germline, CDR1 is MDHEN and CDR2 SYDVKM. V shed 5 bases and J 6 bases; nucleotides not matched to a gene: 10.

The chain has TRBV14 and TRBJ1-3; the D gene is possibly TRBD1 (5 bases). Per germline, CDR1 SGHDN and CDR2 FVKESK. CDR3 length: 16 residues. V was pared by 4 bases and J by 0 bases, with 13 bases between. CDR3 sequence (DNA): TGTGCCAGCAGCCCTCGACGGACATCCTCTGGAAACACCATATATTTT. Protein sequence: CASSPRRTSSGNTIYF.

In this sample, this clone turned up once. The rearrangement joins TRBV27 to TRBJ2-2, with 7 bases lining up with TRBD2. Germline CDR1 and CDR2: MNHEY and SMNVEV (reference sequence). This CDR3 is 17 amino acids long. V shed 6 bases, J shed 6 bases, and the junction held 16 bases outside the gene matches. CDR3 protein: CASSPWSASGPSGELFF. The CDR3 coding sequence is TGTGCCAGCAGCCCTTGGTCGGCTAGCGGACCCTCCGGGGAGCTGTTTTTT.

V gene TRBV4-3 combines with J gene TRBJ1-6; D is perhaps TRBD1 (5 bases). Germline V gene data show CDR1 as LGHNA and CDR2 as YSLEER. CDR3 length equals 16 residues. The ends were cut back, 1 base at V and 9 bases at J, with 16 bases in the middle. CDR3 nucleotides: TGCGCCAGCAGCCAAGTACTAAGGGGATTCGGTTCACCCCTCCACTTT. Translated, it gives CASSQVLRGFGSPLHF.

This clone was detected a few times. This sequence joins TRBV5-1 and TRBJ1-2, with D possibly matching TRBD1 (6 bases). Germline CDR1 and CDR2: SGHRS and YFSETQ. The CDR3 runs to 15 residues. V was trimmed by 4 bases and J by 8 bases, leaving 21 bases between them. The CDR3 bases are TGCGCCAGCAGCCGCGCTCCACAGGGTCGGGGAGGCTACACCTTC. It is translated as CASSRAPQGRGGYTF.

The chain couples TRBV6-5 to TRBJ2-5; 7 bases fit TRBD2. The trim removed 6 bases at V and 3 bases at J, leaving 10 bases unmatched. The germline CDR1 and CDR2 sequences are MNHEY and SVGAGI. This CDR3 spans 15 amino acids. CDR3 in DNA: TGTGCCAGCAGCCCTTCTGCGGGGGAAAAAGAGACCCAGTACTTC. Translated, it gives CASSPSAGEKETQYF.

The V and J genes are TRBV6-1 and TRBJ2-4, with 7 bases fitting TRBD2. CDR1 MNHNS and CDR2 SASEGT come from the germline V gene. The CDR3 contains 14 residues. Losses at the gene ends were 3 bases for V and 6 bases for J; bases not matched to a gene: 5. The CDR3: CASSDRLAVNIQYF. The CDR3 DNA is TGTGCCAGCAGTGACAGGCTAGCGGTAAACATTCAGTACTTC.

In DNA form, the CDR3 reads TGTGCCAGCAGTACCCCAGACAGGTACAGGGATAATTCACCCCTCCACTTT. Translation: CASSTPDRYRDNSPLHF. This chain connects TRBV2 to TRBJ1-6; tentative D call: TRBD1 (6 bases). Trimming removed 5 bases at V and 5 bases at J, with 19 bases between. Germline loops: CDR1 SNHLY, CDR2 FYNNEI. The CDR3 length is 17 residues.

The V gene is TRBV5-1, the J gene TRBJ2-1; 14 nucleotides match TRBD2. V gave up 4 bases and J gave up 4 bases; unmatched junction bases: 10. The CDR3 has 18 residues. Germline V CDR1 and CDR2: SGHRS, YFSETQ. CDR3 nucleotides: TGCGCCAGCAGCCCCCGATTTGGACTAGCGGGGGGTTACAATGAGCAGTTCTTC. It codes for CASSPRFGLAGGYNEQFF. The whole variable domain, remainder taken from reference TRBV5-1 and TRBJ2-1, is KAGVTQTPRYLIKTRGQQVTLSCSPISGHRSVSWYQQTPGQGLQFLFEYFSETQRNKGNFPGRFSGRQFSNSRSEMNVSTLELGDSALYLCASSPRFGLAGGYNEQFFGPGTRLTVL.

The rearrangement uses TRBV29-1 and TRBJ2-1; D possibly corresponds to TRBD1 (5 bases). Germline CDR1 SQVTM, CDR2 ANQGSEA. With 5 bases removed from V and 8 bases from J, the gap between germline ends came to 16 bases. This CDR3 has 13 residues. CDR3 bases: TGCAGCGTTCCTTCAATACAGGTCTATGAGCAGTTCTTC. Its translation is CSVPSIQVYEQFF.

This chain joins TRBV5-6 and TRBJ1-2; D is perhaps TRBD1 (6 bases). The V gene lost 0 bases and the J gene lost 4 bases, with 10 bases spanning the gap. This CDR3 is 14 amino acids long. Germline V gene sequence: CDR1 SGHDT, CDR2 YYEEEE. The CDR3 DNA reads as TGTGCCAGCAGCTTGGTTCAGGGGCGCTATGGCTACACCTTC. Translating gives CASSLVQGRYGYTF.

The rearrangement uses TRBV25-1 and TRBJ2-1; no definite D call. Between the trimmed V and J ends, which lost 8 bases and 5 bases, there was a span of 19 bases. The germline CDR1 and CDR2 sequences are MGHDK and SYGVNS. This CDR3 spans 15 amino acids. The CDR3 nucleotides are TGTGCCAGCGGCCTGGTTACCGGGTTCCACAATGAGCAGTTCTTC. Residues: CASGLVTGFHNEQFF.

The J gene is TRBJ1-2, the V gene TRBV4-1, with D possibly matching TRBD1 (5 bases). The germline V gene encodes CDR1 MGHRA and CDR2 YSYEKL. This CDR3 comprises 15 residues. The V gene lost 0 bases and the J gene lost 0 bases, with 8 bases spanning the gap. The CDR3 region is CASSQDRTPNYGYTF. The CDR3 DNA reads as TGCGCCAGCAGCCAAGATAGGACACCTAACTATGGCTACACCTTC.